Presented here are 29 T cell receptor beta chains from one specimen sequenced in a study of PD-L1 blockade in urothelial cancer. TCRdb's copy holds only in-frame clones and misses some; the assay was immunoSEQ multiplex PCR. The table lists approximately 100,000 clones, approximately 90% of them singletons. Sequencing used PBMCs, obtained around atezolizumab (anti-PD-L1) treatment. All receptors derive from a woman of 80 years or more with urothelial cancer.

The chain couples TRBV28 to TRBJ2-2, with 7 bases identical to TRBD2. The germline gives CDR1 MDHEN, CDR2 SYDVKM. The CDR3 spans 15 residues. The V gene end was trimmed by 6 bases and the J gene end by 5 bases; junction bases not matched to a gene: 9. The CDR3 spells CASSSGLLPTGELFF. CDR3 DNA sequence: TGTGCCAGCAGCTCGGGACTACTACCGACCGGGGAGCTGTTTTTT. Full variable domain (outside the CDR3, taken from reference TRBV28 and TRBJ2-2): DVKVTQSSRYLVKRTGEKVFLECVQDMDHENMFWYRQDPGLGLRLIYFSYDVKMKEKGDIPEGYSVSREKKERFSLILESASTNQTSMYLCASSSGLLPTGELFFGEGSRLTVL.

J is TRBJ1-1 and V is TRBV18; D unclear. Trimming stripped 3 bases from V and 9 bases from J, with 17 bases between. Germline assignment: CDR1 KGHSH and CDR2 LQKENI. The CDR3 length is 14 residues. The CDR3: CASSPGGQDRKAFF. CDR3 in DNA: TGTGCCAGCTCACCGGGCGGGCAAGATAGGAAAGCTTTCTTT.

DNA for the CDR3: TGCAGCGTCTCCGACAGGGCCAACACTGAAGCTTTCTTT. It codes for CSVSDRANTEAFF. This rearrangement joins TRBV29-1 to TRBJ1-1; TRBD1 matches at 7 bases. The germline V gene encodes CDR1 SQVTM and CDR2 ANQGSEA. With 6 bases clipped from V and 2 bases from J, the junction kept 6 bases outside the gene matches. The CDR3 extends over 13 amino acids. Complete variable domain (other parts from reference TRBV29-1 and TRBJ1-1): SAVISQKPSRDICQRGTSLTIQCQVDSQVTMMFWYRQQPGQSLTLIATANQGSEATYESGFVIDKFPISRPNLTFSTLTVSNMSPEDSSIYLCSVSDRANTEAFFGQGTRLTVV.

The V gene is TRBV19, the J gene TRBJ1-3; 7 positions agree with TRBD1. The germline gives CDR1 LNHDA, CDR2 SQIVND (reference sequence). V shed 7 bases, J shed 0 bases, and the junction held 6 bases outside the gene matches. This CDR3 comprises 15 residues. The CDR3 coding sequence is TGTGCCAGTACCCGCACAGGGGCCTCTGGAAACACCATATATTTT. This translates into CASTRTGASGNTIYF.

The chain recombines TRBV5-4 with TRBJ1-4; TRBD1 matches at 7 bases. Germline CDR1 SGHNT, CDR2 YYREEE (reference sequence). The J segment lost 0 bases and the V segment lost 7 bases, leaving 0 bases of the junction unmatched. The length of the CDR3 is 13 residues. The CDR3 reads CASGTATNEKLFF. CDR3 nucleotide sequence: TGTGCCAGCGGGACAGCAACTAATGAAAAACTGTTTTTT. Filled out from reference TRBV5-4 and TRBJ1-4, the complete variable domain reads ETGVTQSPTHLIKTRGQQVTLRCSSQSGHNTVSWYQQALGQGPQFIFQYYREEENGRGNFPPRFSGLQFPNYSSELNVNALELDDSALYLCASGTATNEKLFFGSGTQLSVL.

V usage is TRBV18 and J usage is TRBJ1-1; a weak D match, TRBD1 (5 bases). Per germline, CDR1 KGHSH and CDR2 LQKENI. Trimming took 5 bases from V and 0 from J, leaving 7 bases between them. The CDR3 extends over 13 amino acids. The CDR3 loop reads CASSEQVNTEAFF. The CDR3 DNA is TGTGCCAGCTCAGAACAGGTGAACACTGAAGCTTTCTTT.

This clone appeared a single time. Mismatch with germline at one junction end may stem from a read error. In DNA, the CDR3 is TGTGCCAGCAGCCTAGCACTAGCGGTGGCTAGCACAGATACGCAGTATTTT. It yields the protein CASSLALAVASTDTQYF. The chain employs TRBV7-8 and TRBJ2-3; 8 nucleotides match TRBD2. This CDR3 region has 17 residues. In germline, CDR1 is SGHVS, CDR2 FQNEAQ.

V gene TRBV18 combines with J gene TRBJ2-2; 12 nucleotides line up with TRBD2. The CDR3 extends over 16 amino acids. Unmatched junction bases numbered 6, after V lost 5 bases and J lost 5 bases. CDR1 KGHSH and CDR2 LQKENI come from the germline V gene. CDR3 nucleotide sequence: TGTGCCAGCTCAGGATCCGGGACTAGCGGGACCGGGGAGCTGTTTTTT. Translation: CASSGSGTSGTGELFF.

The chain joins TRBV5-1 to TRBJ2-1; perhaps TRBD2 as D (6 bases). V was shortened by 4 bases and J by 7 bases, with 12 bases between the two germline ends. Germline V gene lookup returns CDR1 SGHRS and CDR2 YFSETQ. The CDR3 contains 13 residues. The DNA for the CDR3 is TGCGCCAGCAGCCCCCAGGGAGGAAATGAGCAGTTCTTC. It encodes CASSPQGGNEQFF.

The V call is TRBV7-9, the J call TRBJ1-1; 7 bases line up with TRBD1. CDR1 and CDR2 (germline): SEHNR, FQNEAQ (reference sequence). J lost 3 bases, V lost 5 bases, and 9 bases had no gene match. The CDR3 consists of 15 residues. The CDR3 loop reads CASSQTTGAHTEAFF. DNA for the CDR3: TGTGCCAGCAGCCAGACCACAGGGGCCCACACTGAAGCTTTCTTT.

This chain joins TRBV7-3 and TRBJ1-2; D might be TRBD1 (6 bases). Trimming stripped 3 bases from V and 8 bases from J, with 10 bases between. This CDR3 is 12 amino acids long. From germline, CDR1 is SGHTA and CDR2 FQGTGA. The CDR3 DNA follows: TGTGCCAGCAGCTTGGGGGGGCTCGGCTACACCTTC. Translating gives CASSLGGLGYTF.

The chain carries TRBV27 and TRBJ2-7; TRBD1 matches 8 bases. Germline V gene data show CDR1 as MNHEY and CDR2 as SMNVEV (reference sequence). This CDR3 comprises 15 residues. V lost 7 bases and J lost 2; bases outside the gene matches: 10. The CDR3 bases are TGTGCCAGCAAAAATTCAGGGGGCTCCCCCTACGAGCAGTACTTC. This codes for CASKNSGGSPYEQYF.

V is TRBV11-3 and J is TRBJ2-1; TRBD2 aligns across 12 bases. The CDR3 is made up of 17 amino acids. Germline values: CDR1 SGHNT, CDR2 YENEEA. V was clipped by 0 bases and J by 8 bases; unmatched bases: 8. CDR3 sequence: CASSLDASGRAADEQFF. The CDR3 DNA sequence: TGTGCCAGCAGCTTAGACGCTAGCGGGAGGGCCGCTGATGAGCAGTTCTTC.

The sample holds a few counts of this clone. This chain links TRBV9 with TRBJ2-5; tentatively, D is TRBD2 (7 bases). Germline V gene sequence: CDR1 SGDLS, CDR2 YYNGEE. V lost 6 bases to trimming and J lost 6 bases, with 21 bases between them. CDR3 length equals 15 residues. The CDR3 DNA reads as TGTGCCAGCACCGAGGGGGGCGGGAGTGGACAGACCCAGTACTTC. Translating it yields CASTEGGGSGQTQYF.

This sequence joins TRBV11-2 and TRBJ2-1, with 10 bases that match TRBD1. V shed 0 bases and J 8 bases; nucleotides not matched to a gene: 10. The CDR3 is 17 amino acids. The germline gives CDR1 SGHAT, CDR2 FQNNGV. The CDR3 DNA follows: TGTGCCAGCAGCTTAGATCGTTACGGGACAGGGGACCATGAGCAGTTCTTC. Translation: CASSLDRYGTGDHEQFF.

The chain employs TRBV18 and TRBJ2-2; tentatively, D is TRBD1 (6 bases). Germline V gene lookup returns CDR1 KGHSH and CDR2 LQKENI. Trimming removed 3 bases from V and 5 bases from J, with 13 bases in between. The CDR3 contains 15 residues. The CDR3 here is CASSPLQGRTGELFF. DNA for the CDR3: TGTGCCAGCTCACCTTTGCAGGGGCGGACCGGGGAGCTGTTTTTT.

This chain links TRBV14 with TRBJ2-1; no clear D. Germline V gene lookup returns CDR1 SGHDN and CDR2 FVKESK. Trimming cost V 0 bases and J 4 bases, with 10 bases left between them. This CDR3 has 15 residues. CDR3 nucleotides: TGTGCCAGCAGCCAAGATGCTGGCTTTTACAATGAGCAGTTCTTC. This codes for CASSQDAGFYNEQFF.

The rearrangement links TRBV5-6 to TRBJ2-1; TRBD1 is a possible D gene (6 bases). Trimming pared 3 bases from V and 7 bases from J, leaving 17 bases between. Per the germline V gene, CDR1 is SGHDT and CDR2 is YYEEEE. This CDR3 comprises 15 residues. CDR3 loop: CASSSTGVTPNEQFF. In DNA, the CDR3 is TGTGCCAGCAGCTCGACAGGAGTTACGCCGAATGAGCAGTTCTTC.

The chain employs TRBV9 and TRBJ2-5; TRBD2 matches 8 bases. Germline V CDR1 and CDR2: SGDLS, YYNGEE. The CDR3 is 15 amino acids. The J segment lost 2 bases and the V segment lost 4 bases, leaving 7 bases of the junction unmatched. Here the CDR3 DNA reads TGTGCCAGCAGCCCCCGGGAGGGACCGCAAGAGACCCAGTACTTC. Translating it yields CASSPREGPQETQYF.

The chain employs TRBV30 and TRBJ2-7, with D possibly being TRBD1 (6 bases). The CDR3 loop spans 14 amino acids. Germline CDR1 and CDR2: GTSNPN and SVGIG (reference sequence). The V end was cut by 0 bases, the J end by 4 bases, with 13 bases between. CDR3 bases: TGTGCCTGGAGTGTAAGGGTCAGGGGTTACGAGCAGTACTTC. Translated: CAWSVRVRGYEQYF.

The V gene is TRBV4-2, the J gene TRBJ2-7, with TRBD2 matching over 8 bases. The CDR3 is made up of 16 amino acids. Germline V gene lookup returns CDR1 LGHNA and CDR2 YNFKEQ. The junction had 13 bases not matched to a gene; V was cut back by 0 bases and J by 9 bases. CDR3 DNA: TGTGCCAGCAGCCAAGAACCATTTGCGACCCGGGAGGGGCAGTACTTC. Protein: CASSQEPFATREGQYF.

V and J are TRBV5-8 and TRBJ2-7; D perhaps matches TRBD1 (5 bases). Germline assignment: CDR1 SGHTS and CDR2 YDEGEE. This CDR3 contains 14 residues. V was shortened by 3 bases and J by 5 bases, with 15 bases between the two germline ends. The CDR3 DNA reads TGTGCCAGCAGCTCATTTCAGGGTTCCCACGAGCAGTACTTC. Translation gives CASSSFQGSHEQYF. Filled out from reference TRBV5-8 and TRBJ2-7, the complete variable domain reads EAGVTQSPTHLIKTRGQQATLRCSPISGHTSVYWYQQALGLGLQFLLWYDEGEERNRGNFPPRFSGRQFPNYSSELNVNALELEDSALYLCASSSFQGSHEQYFGPGTRLTVT.

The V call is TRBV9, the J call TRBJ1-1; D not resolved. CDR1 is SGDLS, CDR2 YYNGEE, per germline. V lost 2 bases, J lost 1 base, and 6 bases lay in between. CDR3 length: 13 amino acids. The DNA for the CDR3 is TGTGCCAGCAGCGTTGGCAAGAACACTGAAGCTTTCTTT. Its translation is CASSVGKNTEAFF.

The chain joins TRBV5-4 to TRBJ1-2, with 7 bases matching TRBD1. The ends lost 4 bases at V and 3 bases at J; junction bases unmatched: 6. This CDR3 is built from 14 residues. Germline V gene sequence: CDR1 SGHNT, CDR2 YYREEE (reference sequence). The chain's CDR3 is CASSLTGVDYGYTF. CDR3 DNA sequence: TGTGCCAGCAGCCTTACAGGGGTGGACTATGGCTACACCTTC.

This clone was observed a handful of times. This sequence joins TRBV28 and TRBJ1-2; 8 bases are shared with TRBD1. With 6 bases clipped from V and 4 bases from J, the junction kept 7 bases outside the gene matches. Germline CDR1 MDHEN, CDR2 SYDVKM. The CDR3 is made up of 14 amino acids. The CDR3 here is CASRGGQGIYGYTF. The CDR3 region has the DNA TGTGCCAGCAGGGGTGGACAGGGAATCTATGGCTACACCTTC.

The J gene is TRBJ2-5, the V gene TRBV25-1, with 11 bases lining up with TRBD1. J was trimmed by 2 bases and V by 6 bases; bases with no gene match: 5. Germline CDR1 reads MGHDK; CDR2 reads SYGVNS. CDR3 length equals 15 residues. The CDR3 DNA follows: TGTGCCAGCAGGGAAGGGACAGGGGGGCAAGAGACCCAGTACTTC. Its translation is CASREGTGGQETQYF.

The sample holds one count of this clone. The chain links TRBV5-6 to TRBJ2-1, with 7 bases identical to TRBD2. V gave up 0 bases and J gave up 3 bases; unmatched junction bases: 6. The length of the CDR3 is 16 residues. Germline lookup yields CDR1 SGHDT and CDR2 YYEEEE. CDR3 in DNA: TGTGCCAGCAGCTTGGGGGGGAGCGGGGTCTACAATGAGCAGTTCTTC. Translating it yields CASSLGGSGVYNEQFF.

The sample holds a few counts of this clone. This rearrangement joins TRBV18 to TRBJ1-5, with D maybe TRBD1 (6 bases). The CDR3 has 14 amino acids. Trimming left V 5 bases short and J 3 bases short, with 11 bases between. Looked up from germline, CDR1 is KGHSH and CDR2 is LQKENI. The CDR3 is CASSTGWDNQPQHF. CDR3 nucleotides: TGTGCCAGCTCAACAGGGTGGGACAATCAGCCCCAGCATTTT.

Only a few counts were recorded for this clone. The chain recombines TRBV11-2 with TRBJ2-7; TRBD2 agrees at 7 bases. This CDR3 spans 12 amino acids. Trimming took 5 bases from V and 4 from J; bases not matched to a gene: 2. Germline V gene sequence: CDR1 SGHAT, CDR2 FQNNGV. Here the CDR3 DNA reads TGTGCCAGCAGCCCCGGGGGGTACGAGCAGTACTTC. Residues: CASSPGGYEQYF.